The 6 T cell receptor beta chains below come from one sample, sequenced in a study of regulatory T cells in long-lasting Graves disease. HTBI primers from iRepertoire and Arm-PCR of CDR3 regions yielded the TCR beta libraries. One entry per CDR3 protein, called by TCRdb with MiXCR from the multiplex PCR reads. Altogether roughly 350,000 distinct CDR3 sequences are present, roughly 16% being singletons, with the ten largest covering roughly a fifth. Time point: newly diagnosed GD, antithyroid drugs for less than 3 months. RNA from PBMCs was the source of the TCR library. These data were likewise used in another study, on T cells in Graves' hyperthyroidism and ophthalmopathy.

The specimen comprised peripheral blood mononuclear cells (PBMCs), sampled at new diagnosis, from a patient treated with antithyroid drugs. These receptors were collected from a woman between 18 and 29 years old with Graves disease.

This clonotype was counted only a few times. The conserved phenylalanine or tryptophan normally closing the CDR3 is absent here, so this likely arose from a read error. The rearrangement joins TRBV2 to TRBJ1-1, with 8 nucleotides matching TRBD1. The V and J ends lost 9 bases and 1 base, in that order; junction bases with no gene match: 7. The CDR3 runs to 14 residues. Germline assignment: CDR1 SNHLY and CDR2 FYNNEI. For the CDR3, the DNA is TGTGCCAGTAGGCCCGGGACAGGGAACACTGAAGCTTTCCTT. It codes for CASRPGTGNTEAFL.

The CDR3 sequence: CASSTRLAQNNEQFF. As DNA, the CDR3 is TGTGCCAGCAGCACCAGACTAGCGCAAAACAATGAGCAGTTCTTC. The rearrangement links TRBV7-3 to TRBJ2-1, with 8 positions matching TRBD2. The germline gives CDR1 SGHTA, CDR2 FQGTGA. The CDR3 loop spans 15 amino acids. Trimming cost V 5 bases and J 5 bases; bases outside gene matches: 8.

There are many counts of this clonotype. V is TRBV28 and J is TRBJ2-1; 8 nucleotides agree with TRBD1. CDR3 length equals 14 residues. CDR1 is MDHEN and CDR2 is SYDVKM in the germline V gene. The junction had 3 bases not matched to a gene; V was cut back by 6 bases and J by 2 bases. Here the CDR3 DNA reads TGTGCCAGCAGATGGACAGGGACCTACAATGAGCAGTTCTTC. Protein: CASRWTGTYNEQFF.

In its sample, this clonotype was seen a few times. V is TRBV7-3 and J is TRBJ2-5, with a tentative D call TRBD1 (5 bases). The CDR3 length is 16 residues. Per germline, CDR1 SGHTA and CDR2 FQGTGA. The ends were cut back, 5 bases at V and 0 bases at J, with 16 bases in the middle. CDR3 bases: TGTGCCAGCAGCAAAAGACAGCCCTCGTACCAAGAGACCCAGTACTTC. Protein product: CASSKRQPSYQETQYF. Full variable domain (missing parts from reference TRBV7-3 and TRBJ2-5): GAGVSQTPSNKVTEKGKYVELRCDPISGHTALYWYRQSLGQGPEFLIYFQGTGAADDSGLPNDRFFAVRPEGSVSTLKIQRTERGDSAVYLCASSKRQPSYQETQYFGPGTRLLVL.

This clonotype was seen more than once but under ten times. This chain uses TRBV12-5 with TRBJ2-5; the D call may be TRBD1 or TRBD2 (5 bases each). Deletions cut 6 bases from V and 4 bases from J, with 9 bases between. Germline V CDR1 and CDR2: LGHNT, FRNRAP. The CDR3 spans 12 residues. Here the CDR3 reads CASGRDGETQYF. The CDR3 bases are TGTGCTAGTGGCCGGGACGGAGAGACCCAGTACTTC.

Ten or more counts support this clonotype. The chain uses TRBV6-1 and TRBJ1-5; D uncertain. The germline CDR1 and CDR2 sequences are MNHNS and SASEGT. The V end was cut by 7 bases, the J end by 7 bases, with 8 bases between. CDR3 length equals 11 residues. The CDR3 DNA reads as TGTGCCAGCACCGACTTACAGCCCCAGCATTTT. Encoded protein: CASTDLQPQHF.